The present TCR beta chain was sequenced within a study of blood T cell repertoires in COVID-19. Study details: Sources were T cells, B-cell-depleted T cells, or PBMCs; the material itself was cDNA or gDNA.

This table comes from immunoSEQ multiplex PCR, and its TCRdb copy is limited to in-frame clones, with some not included. The profile shows around 99,000 clones, over 80% of them singletons. Trimming removed 3 bases at V and 5 bases at J, with 8 bases between. There are 13 residues in the CDR3. From germline, CDR1 is PRHDT and CDR2 FYEKMQ (reference sequence). The sequencing sample was made of peripheral blood. V gene TRBV13 combines with J gene TRBJ2-1; D may be TRBD1 (5 bases). The receptor comes from a woman under 40 with acute or convalescent COVID-19. Written as DNA, the CDR3 is TGTGCCAGCAGCTTGGTCAGGGACAATGAGCAGTTCTTC. Translated, it gives CASSLVRDNEQFF.